This T cell receptor beta chain is drawn from a study of PD-1 blockade in classical Hodgkin lymphoma. TCRdb's table, derived via immunoSEQ multiplex PCR, lists solely in-frame clones and lacks some. The sample carries about 20,000 clones, approximately 80% recorded once. Germline V gene data show CDR1 as GTSNPN and CDR2 as SVGIG (reference sequence). The CDR3 runs 17 residues. V was cut by 0 bases and J by 8 bases, with 25 bases left in between. Time point meaning: cycle 4 day 1 (C4D1), after five to seven weeks of nivolumab. Each patient's relapse followed autologous stem cell transplantation, and brentuximab vedotin exposure varied.

The chain couples TRBV30 to TRBJ1-2; tentative D call: TRBD1 (5 bases). The TCR sequence derives from a human donor with classical Hodgkin lymphoma. Sample: peripheral blood mononuclear cells (PBMCs), taken before the fourth cycle of nivolumab. The CDR3 DNA sequence: TGTGCCTGGAGTGTAGAGGCGGGGGGTCCCCTCCCGGGGGGCTACACCTTC. It encodes CAWSVEAGGPLPGGYTF.